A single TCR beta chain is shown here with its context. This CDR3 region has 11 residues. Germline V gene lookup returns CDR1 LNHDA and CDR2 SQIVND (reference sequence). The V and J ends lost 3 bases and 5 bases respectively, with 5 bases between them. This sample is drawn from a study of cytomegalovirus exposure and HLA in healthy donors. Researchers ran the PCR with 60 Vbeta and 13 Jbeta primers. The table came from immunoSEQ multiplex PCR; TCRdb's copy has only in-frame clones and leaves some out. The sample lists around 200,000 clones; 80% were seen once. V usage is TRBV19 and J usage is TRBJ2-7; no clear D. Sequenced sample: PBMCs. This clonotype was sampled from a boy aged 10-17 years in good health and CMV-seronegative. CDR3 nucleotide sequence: TGTGCCAGTAGTATGTCCGACGAGCAGTACTTC. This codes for CASSMSDEQYF.